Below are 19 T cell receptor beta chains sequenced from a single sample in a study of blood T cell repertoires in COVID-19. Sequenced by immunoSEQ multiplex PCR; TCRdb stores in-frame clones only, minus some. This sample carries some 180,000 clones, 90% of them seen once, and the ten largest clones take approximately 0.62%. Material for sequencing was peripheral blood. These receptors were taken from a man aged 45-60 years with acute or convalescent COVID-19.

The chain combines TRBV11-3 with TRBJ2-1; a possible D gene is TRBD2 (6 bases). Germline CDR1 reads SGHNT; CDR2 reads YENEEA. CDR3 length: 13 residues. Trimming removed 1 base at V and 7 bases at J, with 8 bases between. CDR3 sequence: CASSLVRDNEQFF. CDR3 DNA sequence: TGTGCCAGCAGCTTAGTGCGGGATAATGAGCAGTTCTTC. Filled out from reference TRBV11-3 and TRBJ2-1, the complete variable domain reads EAGVVQSPRYKIIEKKQPVAFWCNPISGHNTLYWYLQNLGQGPELLIRYENEEAVDDSQLPKDRFSAERLKGVDSTLKIQPAELGDSAVYLCASSLVRDNEQFFGPGTRLTVL.

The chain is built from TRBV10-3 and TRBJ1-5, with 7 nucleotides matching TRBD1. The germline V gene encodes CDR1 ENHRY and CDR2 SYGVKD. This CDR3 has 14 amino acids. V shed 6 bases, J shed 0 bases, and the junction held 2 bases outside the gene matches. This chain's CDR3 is CAISWDSSNQPQHF. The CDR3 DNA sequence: TGTGCCATCAGCTGGGACAGTAGCAATCAGCCCCAGCATTTT.

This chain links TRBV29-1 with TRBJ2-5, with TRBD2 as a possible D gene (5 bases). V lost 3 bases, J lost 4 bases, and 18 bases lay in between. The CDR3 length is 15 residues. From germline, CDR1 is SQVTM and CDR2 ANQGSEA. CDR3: CSVDPRIRGGETQYF. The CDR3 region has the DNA TGCAGCGTTGACCCGAGGATCCGGGGTGGAGAGACCCAGTACTTC.

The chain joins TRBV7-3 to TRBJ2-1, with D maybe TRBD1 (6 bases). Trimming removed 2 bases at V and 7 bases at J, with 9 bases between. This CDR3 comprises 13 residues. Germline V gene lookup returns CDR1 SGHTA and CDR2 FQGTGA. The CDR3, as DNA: TGTGCCAGCAGCTTATTGGGGGCGAATGAGCAGTTCTTC. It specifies CASSLLGANEQFF.

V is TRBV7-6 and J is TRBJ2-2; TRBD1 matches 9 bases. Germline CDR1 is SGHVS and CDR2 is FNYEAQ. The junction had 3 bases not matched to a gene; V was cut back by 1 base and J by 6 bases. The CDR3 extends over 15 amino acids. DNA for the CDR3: TGTGCCAGCAGCTTAGAGGGACAGGGATCCGGGGAGCTGTTTTTT. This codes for CASSLEGQGSGELFF. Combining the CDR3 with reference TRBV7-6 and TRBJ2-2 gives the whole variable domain GAGVSQSPRYKVTKRGQDVALRCDPISGHVSLYWYRQALGQGPEFLTYFNYEAQQDKSGLPNDRFSAERPEGSISTLTIQRTEQRDSAMYRCASSLEGQGSGELFFGEGSRLTVL.

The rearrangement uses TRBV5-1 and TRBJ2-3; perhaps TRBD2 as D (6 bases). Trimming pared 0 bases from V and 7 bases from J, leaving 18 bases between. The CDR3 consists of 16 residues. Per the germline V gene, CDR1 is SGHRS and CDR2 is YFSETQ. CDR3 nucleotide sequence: TGCGCCAGCAGCTTGGCTAGTTTAGCGGCAACTAATACGCAGTATTTT. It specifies CASSLASLAATNTQYF.

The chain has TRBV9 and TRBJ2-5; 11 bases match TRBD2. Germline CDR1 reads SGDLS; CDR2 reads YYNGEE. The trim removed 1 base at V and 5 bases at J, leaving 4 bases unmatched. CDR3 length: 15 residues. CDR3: CASSVLAGGQETQYF. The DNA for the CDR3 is TGTGCCAGCAGCGTACTAGCGGGGGGCCAGGAGACCCAGTACTTC.

CDR3 loop: CASSLIGQGATHGQFF. Written as DNA, the CDR3 is TGTGCCAGCAGTTTAATCGGACAGGGGGCGACTCATGGGCAGTTCTTC. This chain connects TRBV28 to TRBJ2-1, with 11 bases that match TRBD1. This CDR3 region has 16 residues. The V segment lost 2 bases and the J segment 12 bases; nucleotides outside the gene matches: 12. Germline V gene data show CDR1 as MDHEN and CDR2 as SYDVKM.

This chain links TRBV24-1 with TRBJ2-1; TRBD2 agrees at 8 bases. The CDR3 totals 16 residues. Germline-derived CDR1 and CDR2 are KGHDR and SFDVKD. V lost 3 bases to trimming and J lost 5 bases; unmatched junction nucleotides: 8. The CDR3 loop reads CATSDLGGASDNEQFF. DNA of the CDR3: TGTGCCACCAGTGATCTCGGGGGGGCTAGCGACAATGAGCAGTTCTTC.

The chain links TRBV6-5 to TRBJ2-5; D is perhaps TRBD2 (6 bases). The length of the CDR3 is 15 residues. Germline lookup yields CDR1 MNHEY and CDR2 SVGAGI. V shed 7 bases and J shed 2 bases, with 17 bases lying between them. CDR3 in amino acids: CASKGYGLPQETQYF. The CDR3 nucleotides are TGTGCCAGCAAGGGGTATGGACTACCTCAAGAGACCCAGTACTTC.

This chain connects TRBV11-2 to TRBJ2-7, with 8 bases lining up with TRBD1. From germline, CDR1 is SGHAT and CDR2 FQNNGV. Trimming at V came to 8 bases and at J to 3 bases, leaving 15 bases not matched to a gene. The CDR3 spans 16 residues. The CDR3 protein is CASYPAPGGGNYEQYF. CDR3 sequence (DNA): TGTGCCAGCTACCCGGCCCCAGGGGGCGGAAACTACGAGCAGTACTTC.

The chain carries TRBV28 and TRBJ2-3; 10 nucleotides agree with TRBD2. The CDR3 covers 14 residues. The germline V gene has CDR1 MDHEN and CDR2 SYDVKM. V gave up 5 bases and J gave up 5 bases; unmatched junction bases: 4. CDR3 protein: CASSIAGGGDTQYF. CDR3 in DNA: TGTGCCAGCAGTATAGCGGGGGGTGGAGATACGCAGTATTTT. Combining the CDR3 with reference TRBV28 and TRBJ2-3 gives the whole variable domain DVKVTQSSRYLVKRTGEKVFLECVQDMDHENMFWYRQDPGLGLRLIYFSYDVKMKEKGDIPEGYSVSREKKERFSLILESASTNQTSMYLCASSIAGGGDTQYFGPGTRLTVL.

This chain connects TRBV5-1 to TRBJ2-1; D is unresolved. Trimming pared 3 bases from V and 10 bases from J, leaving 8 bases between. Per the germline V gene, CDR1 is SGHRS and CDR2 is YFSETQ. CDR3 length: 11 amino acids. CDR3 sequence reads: CASSSRSEQFF. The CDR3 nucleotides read TGCGCCAGCAGCTCGCGTTCAGAGCAGTTCTTC.

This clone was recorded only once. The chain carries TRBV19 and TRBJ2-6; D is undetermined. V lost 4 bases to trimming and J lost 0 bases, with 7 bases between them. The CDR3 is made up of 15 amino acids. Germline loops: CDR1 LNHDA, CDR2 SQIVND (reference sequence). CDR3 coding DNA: TGTGCCAGTAGTAAAACCAGCTCTGGGGCCAACGTCCTGACTTTC. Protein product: CASSKTSSGANVLTF.

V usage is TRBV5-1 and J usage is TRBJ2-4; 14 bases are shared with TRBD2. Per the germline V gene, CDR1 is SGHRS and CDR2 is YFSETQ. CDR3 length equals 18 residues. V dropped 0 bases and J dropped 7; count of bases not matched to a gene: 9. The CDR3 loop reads CASSLAGTSGSGGNIQYF. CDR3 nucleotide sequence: TGCGCCAGCAGCTTGGCCGGGACTAGCGGGAGTGGCGGGAACATTCAGTACTTC.

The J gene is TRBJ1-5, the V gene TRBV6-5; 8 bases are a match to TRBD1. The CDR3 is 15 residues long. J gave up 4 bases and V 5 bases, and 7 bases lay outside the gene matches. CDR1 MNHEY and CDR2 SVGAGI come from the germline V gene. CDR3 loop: CASSPQGVGNQPQHF. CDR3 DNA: TGTGCCAGCAGTCCACAGGGGGTCGGAAATCAGCCCCAGCATTTT.

CDR3 sequence reads: CASSESGPAGEQYF. In DNA, the CDR3 is TGTGCCAGCAGTGAATCTGGCCCAGCGGGGGAGCAGTACTTC. The rearrangement joins TRBV25-1 to TRBJ2-7; 7 nucleotides match TRBD2. The CDR3 has 14 amino acids. V dropped 1 base and J dropped 7; count of bases not matched to a gene: 7. Looked up from germline, CDR1 is MGHDK and CDR2 is SYGVNS.

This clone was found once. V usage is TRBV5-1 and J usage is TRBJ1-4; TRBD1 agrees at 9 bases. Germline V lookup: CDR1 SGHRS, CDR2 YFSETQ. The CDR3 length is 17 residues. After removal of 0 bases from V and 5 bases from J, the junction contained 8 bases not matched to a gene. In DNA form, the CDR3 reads TGCGCCAGCAGCTTGGCTCCACCGGGGACAGGGAATGAAAAACTGTTTTTT. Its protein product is CASSLAPPGTGNEKLFF.

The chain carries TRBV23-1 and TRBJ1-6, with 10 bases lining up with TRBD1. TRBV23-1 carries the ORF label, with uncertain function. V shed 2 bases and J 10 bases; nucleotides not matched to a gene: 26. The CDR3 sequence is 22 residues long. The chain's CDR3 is CASSQRDGKNSTNPDRGSPLHF. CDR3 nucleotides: TGCGCCAGCAGTCAACGGGACGGAAAGAATTCAACGAATCCGGACAGGGGGTCACCCCTCCACTTT.